This T cell receptor (beta chain) comes out of a study of regulatory T cells in long-lasting Graves disease. CDR3 size: 15 residues. Germline-derived CDR1 and CDR2 are SGHTA and FQGTGA. Investigators prepared the TCR beta libraries by applying iRepertoire HTBI primers and Arm-PCR of CDR3 regions. TCRdb independently ran MiXCR on the multiplex PCR reads; one entry per CDR3 protein. The sample shows 400,000 to 500,000 distinct CDR3 sequences, approximately 23% of them seen only once. Sample time point: persistent/refractory GD, antithyroid drugs over 5 years with positive TRAb. Generation of the TCR library employed RNA extracted from PBMCs. To note about this clonotype: The target antigen is unknown. Just one base apart from a much larger clone, this may be a read error.

Overall study findings and caveats: Public clonotype sharing was higher in persistent than newly diagnosed patients. Segments TRBV28, TRBJ1-2 and TRBJ2-5 showed preferential usage in persistent disease. Persistent Graves' patients showed less TCR diversity than newly diagnosed ones.

The TCR was taken from a female donor with Graves disease. This chain uses TRBV7-3 with TRBJ2-5; D gene ambiguous. Sequencing was performed on peripheral blood mononuclear cells (PBMCs), taken when the disease was refractory, from a patient treated with antithyroid drugs. The CDR3 protein is CASSKVANRGEIQYF. In DNA, the CDR3 is TGTGCCAGCAGCAAGGTCGCTAATCGAGGAGAGATCCAGTACTTC.